This entry lists 20 T cell receptor beta chains sequenced from one sample in a study of long-term antiretroviral therapy in people with HIV. They ran version v3.0 of the immunoSEQ assay at survey level. Data came from immunoSEQ multiplex PCR; TCRdb stores just in-frame clones and leaves some out. The repertoire consists of roughly 18,000 clones, with about nine tenths occurring once and the leading ten covering 9.5% to 10%. The sample was unsorted PBMCs, taken 3 years after starting antiretroviral therapy. The receptors originated from a man in his fifties or sixties with HIV.

The chain carries TRBV5-1 and TRBJ1-1; unclear D gene. The CDR3 consists of 13 residues. V was cut by 3 bases and J by 2 bases, with 8 bases left in between. Germline V gene data show CDR1 as SGHRS and CDR2 as YFSETQ. The CDR3 DNA follows: TGCGCCAGCAGCTATAAAGTCAACACTGAAGCTTTCTTT. Amino acid sequence: CASSYKVNTEAFF.

The chain recombines TRBV4-3 with TRBJ2-4; D might be TRBD1 (5 bases). Trimming pared 1 base from V and 5 bases from J, leaving 15 bases between. Looked up from germline, CDR1 is LGHNA and CDR2 is YSLEER. The CDR3 extends over 16 amino acids. CDR3 bases: TGCGCCAGCAGCCAAGGGGGCGCGGCCCACCAAAACATTCAGTACTTC. Protein sequence: CASSQGGAAHQNIQYF.

This chain joins TRBV7-2 and TRBJ2-7; TRBD1 matches 10 bases. The CDR3 is 16 amino acids. V trimming: 0 bases; J trimming: 4 bases; junction bases outside the gene matches: 6. Germline CDR1 and CDR2: SGHTA and FQGNSA. For the CDR3, the DNA is TGTGCCAGCAGCTTAGCCGGACAGGGGGAAGTATACGAGCAGTACTTC. Translation: CASSLAGQGEVYEQYF.

The chain combines TRBV6-5 with TRBJ2-3; weak D call: TRBD1 (6 bases). The CDR3 has 13 residues. V was clipped by 6 bases and J by 3 bases, with 10 bases between them. Germline-derived CDR1 and CDR2 are MNHEY and SVGAGI. CDR3 nucleotides: TGTGCCAGCAGGGCGACAGGAACAGATACGCAGTATTTT. It codes for CASRATGTDTQYF.

The chain couples TRBV5-1 to TRBJ1-3; the match to TRBD1 covers 7 bases. Germline V gene lookup returns CDR1 SGHRS and CDR2 YFSETQ. J gave up 7 bases and V 0 bases, and 7 bases lay outside the gene matches. The CDR3 sequence is 15 residues long. CDR3 region: CASSLESGGRNTIYF. The CDR3 nucleotides read TGCGCCAGCAGCTTGGAATCAGGGGGTAGGAACACCATATATTTT.

The chain combines TRBV11-3 with TRBJ2-2, with 7 nucleotides matching TRBD1. Germline V lookup: CDR1 SGHNT, CDR2 YENEEA. This CDR3 region has 15 residues. Losses at the gene ends were 5 bases for V and 7 bases for J; bases not matched to a gene: 10. This CDR3 is CASSLRTGDGGELFF. For the CDR3, the DNA is TGTGCCAGCAGCCTAAGGACAGGAGATGGCGGGGAGCTGTTTTTT.

The V gene is TRBV18, the J gene TRBJ2-2; D not certain. Germline V CDR1 and CDR2: KGHSH, LQKENI. The CDR3 sequence is 12 residues long. Trimming removed 7 bases at V and 4 bases at J, with 7 bases between. The CDR3 sequence is CASFRVTGELFF. In nucleotides, the CDR3 is TGTGCCAGCTTTAGGGTCACCGGGGAGCTGTTTTTT.

This clone showed up just a few times. The rearrangement links TRBV2 to TRBJ2-3; 7 positions agree with TRBD2. Unmatched junction bases numbered 16, after V lost 6 bases and J lost 4 bases. CDR1 SNHLY and CDR2 FYNNEI come from the germline V gene. The CDR3 consists of 17 residues. The CDR3 sequence: CASRALVGGTNSDTQYF. The DNA of the CDR3 is TGTGCCAGCAGGGCACTAGTGGGCGGGACTAACTCAGATACGCAGTATTTT.

The chain links TRBV4-2 to TRBJ2-1, with TRBD2 matching over 13 bases. This CDR3 contains 18 residues. J lost 4 bases, V lost 0 bases, and 6 bases had no gene match. Germline lookup yields CDR1 LGHNA and CDR2 YNFKEQ. CDR3 nucleotides: TGTGCCAGCAGCCAAGATCCCGGACTAGCGGGGGCATACAATGAGCAGTTCTTC. This codes for CASSQDPGLAGAYNEQFF.

This sequence joins TRBV7-8 and TRBJ2-2; 7 nucleotides align to TRBD2. This CDR3 comprises 19 residues. Germline trimming cut 1 base from V and 0 bases from J; bases unmatched to any gene: 11. Germline V lookup: CDR1 SGHVS, CDR2 FQNEAQ. The CDR3 sequence is CASSLVGSLAAPNTGELFF. In DNA, the CDR3 is TGTGCCAGCAGCTTAGTAGGTTCCCTAGCGGCCCCGAACACCGGGGAGCTGTTTTTT.

The chain is built from TRBV28 and TRBJ1-3; 7 nucleotides line up with TRBD1. Losses at the gene ends were 6 bases for V and 0 bases for J; bases not matched to a gene: 2. The germline CDR1 and CDR2 sequences are MDHEN and SYDVKM. The CDR3 is 14 residues long. CDR3 residues: CASRTGSSGNTIYF. CDR3 nucleotides: TGTGCCAGCAGGACAGGGAGCTCTGGAAACACCATATATTTT. Together with reference TRBV28 and TRBJ1-3, the CDR3 gives the full variable domain: DVKVTQSSRYLVKRTGEKVFLECVQDMDHENMFWYRQDPGLGLRLIYFSYDVKMKEKGDIPEGYSVSREKKERFSLILESASTNQTSMYLCASRTGSSGNTIYFGEGSWLTVV.

The chain has TRBV7-9 and TRBJ2-1, with a weak D call TRBD1 (5 bases). The ends were cut back, 2 bases at V and 6 bases at J, with 14 bases in the middle. This CDR3 has 15 residues. Germline V gene sequence: CDR1 SEHNR, CDR2 FQNEAQ (reference sequence). The DNA of the CDR3 is TGTGCCAGCAGCTTACAGTTATCAGGGATCAATGAGCAGTTCTTC. It is translated as CASSLQLSGINEQFF.

The rearrangement joins TRBV18 to TRBJ1-1; D remains ambiguous. V was pared by 3 bases and J by 3 bases, with 8 bases between. CDR1 is KGHSH, CDR2 LQKENI, per germline. The CDR3 has 13 residues. CDR3 in DNA: TGTGCCAGCTCACCGCCTCAGGACACTGAAGCTTTCTTT. Its translation: CASSPPQDTEAFF. Full variable domain (outside the CDR3, taken from reference TRBV18 and TRBJ1-1): NAGVMQNPRHLVRRRGQEARLRCSPMKGHSHVYWYRQLPEEGLKFMVYLQKENIIDESGMPKERFSAEFPKEGPSILRIQQVVRGDSAAYFCASSPPQDTEAFFGQGTRLTVV.

The chain links TRBV11-1 to TRBJ2-7; D is unresolved. CDR1 is SGHAT and CDR2 is FQDESV in the germline V gene (reference sequence). V lost 0 bases, J lost 9 bases, and 15 bases lay in between. The CDR3 runs 14 residues. This CDR3 reads CASSLAPAKPGQYF. The CDR3 nucleotides are TGTGCCAGCAGCTTAGCGCCAGCGAAACCCGGGCAGTACTTC.

The chain combines TRBV11-1 with TRBJ2-2; tentatively, D is TRBD1 (6 bases). Germline V gene data show CDR1 as SGHAT and CDR2 as FQDESV (reference sequence). CDR3 length: 15 residues. The V end lost 0 bases, the J end lost 2 bases, and 7 bases lay between the germline ends. The DNA for the CDR3 is TGTGCCAGCAGCTTAGCGACAGGAAACACCGGGGAGCTGTTTTTT. This sequence encodes CASSLATGNTGELFF.

The chain couples TRBV7-9 to TRBJ2-1; 14 bases match TRBD2. CDR1 and CDR2 (germline): SEHNR, FQNEAQ (reference sequence). With 6 bases clipped from V and 5 bases from J, the junction kept 3 bases outside the gene matches. CDR3 length: 15 residues. CDR3 in DNA: TGTGCCAGCAGTGGGACTAGCGGGGGCCACAATGAGCAGTTCTTC. Translating it yields CASSGTSGGHNEQFF.

The chain combines TRBV11-3 with TRBJ2-1, with D possibly matching TRBD1 (5 bases). There are 11 residues in the CDR3. CDR1 SGHNT and CDR2 YENEEA come from the germline V gene. V shed 5 bases and J shed 8 bases, with 7 bases lying between them. This CDR3 is CASSRRDEQFF. CDR3 in DNA: TGTGCCAGCAGCCGCAGGGATGAGCAGTTCTTC.

This chain joins TRBV4-3 and TRBJ2-3; 8 nucleotides match TRBD1. Germline V gives CDR1 LGHNA, CDR2 YSLEER. V was pared by 3 bases and J by 4 bases, with 9 bases of the junction left unmatched. The CDR3 spans 16 residues. This CDR3 reads CASSHTATGAPDTQYF. The CDR3 region has the DNA TGCGCCAGCAGCCATACTGCGACAGGGGCTCCAGATACGCAGTATTTT.

This chain uses TRBV4-1 with TRBJ2-3; 7 bases fit TRBD2. CDR1 and CDR2 from the germline V gene are MGHRA and YSYEKL. The CDR3 consists of 19 residues. Unmatched junction bases numbered 13, after V lost 0 bases and J lost 1 base. DNA for the CDR3: TGCGCCAGCAGCCAAGATTGGGGGACCGGGACTACCCGCACAGATACGCAGTATTTT. This translates into CASSQDWGTGTTRTDTQYF.

The gene calls are TRBV19 and TRBJ1-2; weak D call: TRBD1 (5 bases). Looked up from germline, CDR1 is LNHDA and CDR2 is SQIVND (reference sequence). The CDR3 runs to 14 residues. V shed 7 bases and J shed 3 bases, with 15 bases lying between them. The CDR3 region has the DNA TGTGCCAGTACAAGGGTTGCGGGGGACTATGGCTACACCTTC. Its translation is CASTRVAGDYGYTF.